Included here is one T cell receptor beta chain sequence, with context. Its antigen is unidentified. TCRdb's copy holds only in-frame clones and misses some; the assay was immunoSEQ multiplex PCR. The sample yields roughly 110,000 clones, more than 90% seen once. This sample is part of a study of graft-versus-host responses after intestinal transplantation. Study-level background: Multivisceral, liver-intestinal, or isolated intestinal grafts went to recipients. All recipients were given anti-thymocyte globulin induction, and tacrolimus and steroids were then administered for approximately 3 years.

CDR1 and CDR2 (germline): MDHEN, SYDVKM. V was cut by 4 bases and J by 0 bases, with 11 bases left in between. The CDR3 has 15 residues. Overall study results and limits: Recipient-marrow GvH clones were detected, some having first appeared in ileum or blood. Declines in HvG clones occurring early post-transplant were associated with peak circulating GvH clone levels.

Here the sequenced sample was unstimulated CD4+ T cells sorted from spleen or lymph node cells, taken before transplant. The clonotype comes from a human donor who was the organ donor for an intestinal transplant. The rearrangement joins TRBV28 to TRBJ2-3; D possibly corresponds to TRBD1 (6 bases). CDR3 region: CASSWAGASTDTQYF. In DNA form, the CDR3 reads TGTGCCAGCAGTTGGGCAGGGGCCAGCACAGATACGCAGTATTTT.